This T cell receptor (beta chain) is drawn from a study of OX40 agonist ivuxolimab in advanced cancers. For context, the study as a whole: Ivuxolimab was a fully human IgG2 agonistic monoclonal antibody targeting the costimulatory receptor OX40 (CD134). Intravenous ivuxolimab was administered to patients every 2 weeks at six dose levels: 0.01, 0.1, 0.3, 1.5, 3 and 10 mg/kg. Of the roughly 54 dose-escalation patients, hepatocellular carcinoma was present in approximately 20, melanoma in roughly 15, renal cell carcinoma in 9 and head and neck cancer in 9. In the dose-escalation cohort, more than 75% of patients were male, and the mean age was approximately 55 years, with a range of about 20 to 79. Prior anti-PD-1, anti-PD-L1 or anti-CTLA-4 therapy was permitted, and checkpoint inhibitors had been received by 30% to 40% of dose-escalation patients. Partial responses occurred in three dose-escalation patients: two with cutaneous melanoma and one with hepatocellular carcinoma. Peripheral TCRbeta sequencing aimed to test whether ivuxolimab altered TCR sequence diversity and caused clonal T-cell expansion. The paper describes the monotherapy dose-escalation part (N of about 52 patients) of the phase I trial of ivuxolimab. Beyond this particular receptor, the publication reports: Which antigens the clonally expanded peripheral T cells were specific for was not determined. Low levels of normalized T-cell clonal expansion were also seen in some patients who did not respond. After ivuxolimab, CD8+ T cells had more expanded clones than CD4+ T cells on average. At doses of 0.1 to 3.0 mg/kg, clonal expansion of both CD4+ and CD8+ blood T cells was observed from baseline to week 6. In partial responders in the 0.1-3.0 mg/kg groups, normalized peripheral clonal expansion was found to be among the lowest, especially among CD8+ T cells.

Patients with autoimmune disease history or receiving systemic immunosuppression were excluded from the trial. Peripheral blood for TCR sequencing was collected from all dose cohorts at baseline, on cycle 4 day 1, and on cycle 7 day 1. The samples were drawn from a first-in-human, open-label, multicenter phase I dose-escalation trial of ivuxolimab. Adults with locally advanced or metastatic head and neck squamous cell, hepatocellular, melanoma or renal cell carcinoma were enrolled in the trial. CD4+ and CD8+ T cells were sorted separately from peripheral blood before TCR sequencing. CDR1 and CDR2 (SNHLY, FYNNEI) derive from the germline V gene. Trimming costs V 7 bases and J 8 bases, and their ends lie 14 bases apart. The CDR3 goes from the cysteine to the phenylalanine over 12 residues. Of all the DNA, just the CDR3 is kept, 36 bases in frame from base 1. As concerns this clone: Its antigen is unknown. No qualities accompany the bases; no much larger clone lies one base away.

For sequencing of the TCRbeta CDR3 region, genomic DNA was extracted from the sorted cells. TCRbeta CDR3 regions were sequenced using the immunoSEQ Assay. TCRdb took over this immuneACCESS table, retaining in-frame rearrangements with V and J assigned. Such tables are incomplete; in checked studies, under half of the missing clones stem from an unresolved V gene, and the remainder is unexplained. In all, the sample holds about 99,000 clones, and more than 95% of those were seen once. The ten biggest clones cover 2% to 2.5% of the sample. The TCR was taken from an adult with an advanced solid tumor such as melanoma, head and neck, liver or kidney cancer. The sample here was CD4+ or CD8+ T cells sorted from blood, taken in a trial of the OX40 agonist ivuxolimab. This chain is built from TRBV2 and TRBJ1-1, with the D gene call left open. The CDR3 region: CASIPGRGEAFF. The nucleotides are TGTGCCAGCATCCCGGGCCGCGGGGAAGCTTTCTTT. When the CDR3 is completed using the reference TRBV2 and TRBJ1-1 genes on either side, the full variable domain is EPEVTQTPSHQVTQMGQEVILRCVPISNHLYFYWYRQILGQKVEFLVSFYNNEISEKSEIFDDQFSVERPDGSNFTLKIRSTKLEDSAMYFCASIPGRGEAFFGQGTRLTVV.